Sequencing of this T cell receptor beta chain was carried out in a study of post-analysis software for immune sequencing data. Across the study: Recorded disease courses covered relapsing-remitting, secondary progressive and progressive-relapsing multiple sclerosis. Some patients had no subtype annotation.

Overall study results and limits: Diversity measured as normalized Chao1 was significantly lower in multiple sclerosis patients than in controls. Patients showed TRBV5-6, TRBV5-1 and TRBV20-1 among a handful of TRBV segments more frequent than in controls.

Concerning this clonotype: The antigen remains undetermined.

The V gene's germline CDR1 is MNHEY and CDR2 SVGAGI. This CDR3 region has 17 residues. The V end lost 2 bases, the J end lost 6 bases, and 22 bases lay between the germline ends. Incorporated into the TCR beta cDNA libraries were unique molecular identifiers, which served to reduce PCR and sequencing biases. TCRdb processed the PCR reads anew with MiXCR; each CDR3 protein has one entry. The data hold about 540,000 distinct CDR3 sequences, with about a third observed a single time. The chain links TRBV6-5 to TRBJ1-1, with a weak D call TRBD1 (5 bases). The sequence was collected from a girl aged 2-17 years with multiple sclerosis. Sequencing was carried out using blood. The CDR3 DNA is TGTGCCAGCAGTTACCAATCATCAGGGAGACGAAGTGCTGAAGCTTTCTTT. Residues: CASSYQSSGRRSAEAFF.